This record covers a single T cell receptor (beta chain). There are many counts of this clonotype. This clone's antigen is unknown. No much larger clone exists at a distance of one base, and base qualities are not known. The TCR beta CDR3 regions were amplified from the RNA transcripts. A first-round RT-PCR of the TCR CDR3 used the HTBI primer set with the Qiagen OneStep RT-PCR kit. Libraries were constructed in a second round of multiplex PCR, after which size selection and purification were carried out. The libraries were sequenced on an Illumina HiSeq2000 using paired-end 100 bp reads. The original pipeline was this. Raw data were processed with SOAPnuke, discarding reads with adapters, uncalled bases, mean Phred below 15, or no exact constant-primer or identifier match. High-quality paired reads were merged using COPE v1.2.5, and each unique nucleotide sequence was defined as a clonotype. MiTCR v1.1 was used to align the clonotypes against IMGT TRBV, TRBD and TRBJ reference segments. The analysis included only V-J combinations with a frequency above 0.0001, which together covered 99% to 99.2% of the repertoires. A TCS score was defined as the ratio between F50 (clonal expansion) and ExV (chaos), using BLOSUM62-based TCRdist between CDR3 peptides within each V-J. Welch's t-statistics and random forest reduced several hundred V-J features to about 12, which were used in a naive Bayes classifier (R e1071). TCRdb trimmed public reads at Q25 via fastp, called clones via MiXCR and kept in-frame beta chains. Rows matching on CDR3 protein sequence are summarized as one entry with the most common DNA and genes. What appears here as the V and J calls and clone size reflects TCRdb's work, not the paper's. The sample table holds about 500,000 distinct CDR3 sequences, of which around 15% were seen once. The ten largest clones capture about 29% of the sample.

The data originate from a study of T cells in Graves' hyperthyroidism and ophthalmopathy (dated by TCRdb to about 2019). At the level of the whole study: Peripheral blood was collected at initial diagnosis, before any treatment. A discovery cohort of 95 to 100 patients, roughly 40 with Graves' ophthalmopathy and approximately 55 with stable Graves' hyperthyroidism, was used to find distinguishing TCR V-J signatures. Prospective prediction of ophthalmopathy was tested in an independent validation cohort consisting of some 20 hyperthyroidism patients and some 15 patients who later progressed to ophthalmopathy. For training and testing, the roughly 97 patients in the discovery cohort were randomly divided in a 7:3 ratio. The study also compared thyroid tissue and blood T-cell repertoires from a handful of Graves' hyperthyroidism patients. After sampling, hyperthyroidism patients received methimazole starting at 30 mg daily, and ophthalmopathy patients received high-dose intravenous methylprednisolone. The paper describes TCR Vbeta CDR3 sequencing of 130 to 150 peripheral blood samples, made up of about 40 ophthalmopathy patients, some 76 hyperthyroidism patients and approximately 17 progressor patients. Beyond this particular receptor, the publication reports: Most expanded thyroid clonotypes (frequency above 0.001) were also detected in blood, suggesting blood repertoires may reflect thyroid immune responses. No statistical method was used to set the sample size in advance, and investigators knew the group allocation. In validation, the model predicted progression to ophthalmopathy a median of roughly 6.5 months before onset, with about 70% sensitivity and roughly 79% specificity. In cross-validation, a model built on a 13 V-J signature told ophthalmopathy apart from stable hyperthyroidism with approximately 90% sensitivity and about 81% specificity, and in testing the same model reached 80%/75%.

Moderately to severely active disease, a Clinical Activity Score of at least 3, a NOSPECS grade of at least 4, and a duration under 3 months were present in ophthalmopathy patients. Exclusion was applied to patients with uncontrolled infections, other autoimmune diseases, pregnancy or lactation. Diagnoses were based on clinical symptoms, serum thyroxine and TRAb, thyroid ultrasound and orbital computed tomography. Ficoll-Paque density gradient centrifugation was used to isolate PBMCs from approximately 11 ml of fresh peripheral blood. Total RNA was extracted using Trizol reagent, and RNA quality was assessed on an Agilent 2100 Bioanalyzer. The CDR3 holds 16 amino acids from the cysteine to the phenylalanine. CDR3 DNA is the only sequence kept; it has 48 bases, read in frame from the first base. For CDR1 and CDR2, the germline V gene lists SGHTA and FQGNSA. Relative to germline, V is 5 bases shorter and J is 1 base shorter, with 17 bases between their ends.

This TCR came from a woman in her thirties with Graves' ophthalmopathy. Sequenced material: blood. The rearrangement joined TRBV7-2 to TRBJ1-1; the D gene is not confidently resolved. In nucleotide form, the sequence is TGTGCCAGCAGCCCCTTAGGCCCAGGTTCGAACACTGAAGCTTTCTTT. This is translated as CASSPLGPGSNTEAFF.